Listed here is a single TCR beta chain. This sample stems from a study of blood T cells in healthy people across ages. It was with a sample-barcoded 5' primer and a J-beta primer mix that a second PCR of about 6 to 11 cycles was run. TCRdb re-derived calls from the 5' RACE reads in MiXCR, one entry per CDR3 protein. The repertoire holds about 930,000 distinct CDR3 sequences, with almost 30% as singletons. V dropped 3 bases and J dropped 7 bases, with 10 bases sitting between them. Germline V CDR1 and CDR2: LGHDT, YNNKEL (reference sequence). The CDR3 spans 13 residues. This sample also appeared in a second study, on T cells of mothers and their children. From that study: It was related mother-child pairs that showed slightly higher overlap than unrelated pairs, without reaching significance.

The sample consisted of blood. The TCR comes from a woman aged 40 to 50 in good health. V is TRBV3-1 and J is TRBJ2-1; D is unresolved. Here the CDR3 reads CASSQIQRNEQFF. CDR3 nucleotide sequence: TGTGCCAGCAGCCAGATCCAACGGAATGAGCAGTTCTTC.